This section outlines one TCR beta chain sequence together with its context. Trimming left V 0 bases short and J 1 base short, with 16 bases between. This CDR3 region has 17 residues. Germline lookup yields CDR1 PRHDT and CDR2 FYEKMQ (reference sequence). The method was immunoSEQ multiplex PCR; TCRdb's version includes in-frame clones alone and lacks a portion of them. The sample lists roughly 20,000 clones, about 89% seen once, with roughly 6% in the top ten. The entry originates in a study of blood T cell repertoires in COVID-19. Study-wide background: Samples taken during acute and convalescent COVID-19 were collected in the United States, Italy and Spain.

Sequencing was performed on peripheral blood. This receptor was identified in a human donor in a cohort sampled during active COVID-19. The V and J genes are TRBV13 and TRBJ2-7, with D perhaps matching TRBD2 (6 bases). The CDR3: CASSLGPGRLVSYEQYF. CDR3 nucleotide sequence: TGTGCCAGCAGCTTAGGGCCAGGACGACTAGTATCCTACGAGCAGTACTTC.